The 18 T cell receptor beta chains reported below all come from one sample, sequenced in a study of T cells after yellow fever vaccination. From the 5' RACE reads, TCRdb called clonotypes with MiXCR, one entry per CDR3 protein. The sample contains tens of thousands of distinct CDR3 sequences, roughly 7.7% of which appear only once. The material sequenced was CD8+ T cells sorted from PBMCs, taken on the day of the yellow fever booster vaccination. The receptors shown here come from a man younger than 40 who received the YFV17D yellow fever vaccine.

This clonotype has just a few counts. It is likely a read error, because the conserved phenylalanine at the end of the CDR3 is missing. No DNA is shown, since the ends of the CDR3 on it are uncertain; the CDR3 is the one TCRdb lists. This chain connects TRBV6-5 to TRBJ2-3; whether TRBD2, the table's D call, matches the DNA was not checked. In germline, CDR1 is MNHEY, CDR2 SVGAGI. The CDR3 comprises 14 residues, both ends counted. CDR3: CASSYSRLAPALPI.

The rearrangement uses TRBV5-4 and TRBJ2-3; 8 bases fit TRBD2. Germline values: CDR1 SGHNT, CDR2 YYREEE (reference sequence). Trimming at V came to 0 bases and at J to 4 bases, leaving 7 bases not matched to a gene. The CDR3 is 16 amino acids. Here the CDR3 DNA reads TGTGCCAGCAGCTTGGATACTAGCGGTGGGGCAGATACGCAGTATTTT. This encodes CASSLDTSGGADTQYF.

The CDR3 sequence is CASSFRDEQYF. DNA of the CDR3: TGTGCCAGCAGTTTTCGGGACGAGCAGTACTTC. The V and J genes are TRBV12-3 or TRBV12-4 and TRBJ2-7; D not resolved. The CDR3 is 11 residues long. Trimming took off 3 bases at V and 5 bases at J, with 5 bases between the two ends.

The chain recombines TRBV12-5 with TRBJ2-1; D perhaps matches TRBD1 (6 bases). The V gene lost 6 bases and the J gene lost 12 bases, with 21 bases spanning the gap. Germline assignment: CDR1 LGHNT and CDR2 FRNRAP. The CDR3 is 14 amino acids. CDR3 nucleotides: TGTGCTAGTGGCGCAGGGGATCTCTTAAGGTCGCAGTTCTTC. Protein: CASGAGDLLRSQFF.

This clonotype has only a few counts. The CDR3 is CASSKGFNQPQHF. The CDR3 coding sequence is TGTGCCAGCAGCAAGGGGTTCAATCAGCCCCAGCATTTT. V and J are TRBV28 and TRBJ1-5, with D perhaps matching TRBD1 (5 bases). Germline CDR1 is MDHEN and CDR2 is SYDVKM. Trimming cost V 6 bases and J 3 bases, with 9 bases left between them. This CDR3 contains 13 residues.

This clonotype was found a few times. This chain uses TRBV13 with TRBJ2-2, with no clear D. Trimming pared 7 bases from V and 5 bases from J, leaving 20 bases between. The CDR3 sequence is 16 residues long. Per germline, CDR1 PRHDT and CDR2 FYEKMQ (reference sequence). In DNA form, the CDR3 reads TGTGCCAGCACCCCAGGAACCGGGTCGGAGACCGGGGAGCTGTTTTTT. As protein: CASTPGTGSETGELFF.

This clonotype was seen many times. This chain links TRBV29-1 with TRBJ2-2, with D perhaps matching TRBD2 (5 bases). With 6 bases removed from V and 5 bases from J, the gap between germline ends came to 10 bases. Germline CDR1 reads SQVTM; CDR2 reads ANQGSEA. This CDR3 contains 12 residues. CDR3 DNA sequence: TGCAGCGTGGGAGTTGGGACCGGGGAGCTGTTTTTT. Its translation: CSVGVGTGELFF.

This clonotype was observed a few times. This chain connects TRBV27 to TRBJ2-2, with TRBD1 matching 10 bases. The CDR3 spans 15 residues. CDR1 is MNHEY and CDR2 is SMNVEV in the germline V gene (reference sequence). V lost 3 bases, J lost 4 bases, and 2 bases stayed unmatched. CDR3 in DNA: TGTGCCAGCAGTTTTCGGACAGGGGGCACCGGGGAGCTGTTTTTT. Translated: CASSFRTGGTGELFF.

This clonotype was found many times. The chain combines TRBV14 with TRBJ2-2; D is uncertain. The CDR3 has 16 residues. Germline V CDR1 and CDR2: SGHDN, FVKESK. Trimming took off 1 base at V and 7 bases at J, with 16 bases between the two ends. DNA for the CDR3: TGTGCCAGCAGCCAAGTTGGGCCCCTTCGAGACGGGGAGCTGTTTTTT. It specifies CASSQVGPLRDGELFF.

This clonotype was seen many times. The CDR3 is CASSTVRGSGELFF. Written as DNA, the CDR3 is TGTGCCAGCAGCACAGTGAGAGGTTCCGGGGAGCTGTTTTTT. V and J are TRBV27 and TRBJ2-2; D not resolved. Germline CDR1 reads MNHEY; CDR2 reads SMNVEV (reference sequence). The V end was cut by 6 bases, the J end by 6 bases, with 14 bases between. There are 14 residues in the CDR3.

This clonotype was found many times. The rearrangement links TRBV4-3 to TRBJ2-3, with D possibly matching TRBD1 (5 bases). Germline lookup yields CDR1 LGHNA and CDR2 YSLEER. The CDR3 length is 16 residues. Trimming stripped 1 base from V and 4 bases from J, with 15 bases between. CDR3 residues: CASSQGVQGWADTQYF. Written as DNA, the CDR3 is TGCGCCAGCAGCCAAGGGGTCCAGGGATGGGCAGATACGCAGTATTTT.

This clonotype came up many times. The genes are TRBV14 and TRBJ2-1, with 8 bases fitting TRBD1. With V trimmed by 1 base and J by 2 bases, 10 bases remained unmatched. Germline CDR1 SGHDN, CDR2 FVKESK. This CDR3 has 18 residues. The CDR3 region has the DNA TGTGCCAGCAGCCAAGCCCGGGACAGGATGGGCCCCTACAATGAGCAGTTCTTC. It encodes CASSQARDRMGPYNEQFF.

The chain couples TRBV7-2 to TRBJ2-7; no reliable D call. Germline CDR1 SGHTA, CDR2 FQGNSA. The CDR3 contains 13 residues. The ends were cut back, 3 bases at V and 3 bases at J, with 9 bases in the middle. The CDR3 bases are TGTGCCAGCAGCTTTGTACAGTACTACGAGCAGTACTTC. Its translation: CASSFVQYYEQYF. Full variable domain (rest looked up from reference TRBV7-2 and TRBJ2-7): GAGVSQSPSNKVTEKGKDVELRCDPISGHTALYWYRQSLGQGLEFLIYFQGNSAPDKSGLPSDRFSAERTGGSVSTLTIQRTQQEDSAVYLCASSFVQYYEQYFGPGTRLTVT.

The chain links TRBV7-2 to TRBJ2-7, with D hard to call. Looked up from germline, CDR1 is SGHTA and CDR2 is FQGNSA. V dropped 3 bases and J dropped 6 bases, with 9 bases sitting between them. The CDR3 extends over 12 amino acids. The CDR3 region is CASSFPGGEQYF. The CDR3 DNA reads TGTGCCAGCAGCTTCCCGGGTGGCGAGCAGTACTTC.

This clonotype turned up a few times. The chain has TRBV5-6 and TRBJ2-1; 9 bases line up with TRBD1. Germline V lookup: CDR1 SGHDT, CDR2 YYEEEE. CDR3 length: 14 amino acids. V dropped 4 bases and J dropped 6; count of bases not matched to a gene: 5. The CDR3: CASSKPTGGNEQFF. In DNA, the CDR3 is TGTGCCAGCAGCAAACCGACAGGGGGCAATGAGCAGTTCTTC.

This clonotype was observed many times. The genes are TRBV4-1 and TRBJ2-1; the match to TRBD2 covers 8 bases. Trimming removed 5 bases from V and 3 bases from J; junction bases left unmatched: 12. There are 17 residues in the CDR3. The germline V gene has CDR1 MGHRA and CDR2 YSYEKL. This chain's CDR3 is CASSMTQREISYNEQFF. The CDR3, as DNA: TGCGCCAGCAGCATGACGCAGCGGGAGATCAGCTACAATGAGCAGTTCTTC.

V gene TRBV4-3 combines with J gene TRBJ2-3; 10 bases agree with TRBD2. The ends lost 4 bases at V and 4 bases at J; junction bases unmatched: 2. CDR1 and CDR2 from the germline V gene are LGHNA and YSLEER. This CDR3 contains 14 residues. CDR3 sequence reads: CASSPGLASDTQYF. CDR3 nucleotide sequence: TGCGCCAGCAGCCCGGGACTAGCGTCAGATACGCAGTATTTT.

The sample holds many counts of this clonotype. This chain's CDR3 is CASSPSGGSTDTQYF. CDR3 in DNA: TGTGCCAGCAGTCCTAGCGGGGGGAGCACAGATACGCAGTATTTT. The gene calls are TRBV6-5 and TRBJ2-3; 11 bases are shared with TRBD2. This CDR3 region has 15 residues. V was pared by 5 bases and J by 0 bases, with 1 base of the junction left unmatched. CDR1 and CDR2 from the germline V gene are MNHEY and SVGAGI.